Below, 25 T cell receptor beta chains from the same sample are listed, as sequenced in a study of blood T cell repertoires in COVID-19. Produced via immunoSEQ multiplex PCR; TCRdb's table is partial and in-frame only. The sample holds about 330,000 clones, roughly 90% seen once. Specimen: peripheral blood. Receptor source: a woman aged 45-65 years with active or convalescent COVID-19.

This chain connects TRBV6-5 to TRBJ2-5; 8 nucleotides line up with TRBD1. The length of the CDR3 is 13 residues. Trimming removed 6 bases from V and 5 bases from J; junction bases left unmatched: 5. Germline V lookup: CDR1 MNHEY, CDR2 SVGAGI. For the CDR3, the DNA is TGTGCCAGCAGGGTGGGACAGGCCGAGACCCAGTACTTC. Amino acids: CASRVGQAETQYF.

The genes are TRBV5-1 and TRBJ2-1; 9 bases match TRBD1. V shed 4 bases and J 9 bases; nucleotides not matched to a gene: 8. CDR3 length: 14 residues. Germline V gene lookup returns CDR1 SGHRS and CDR2 YFSETQ. The CDR3 is CASSINRGRSEQFF. The DNA for the CDR3 is TGCGCCAGCAGCATTAACAGGGGGCGCAGTGAGCAGTTCTTC.

CDR3 DNA sequence: TGCGCCAGCAGACCTACGTACTCCTACGAGCAGTACTTC. Its protein product is CASRPTYSYEQYF. This sequence joins TRBV10-2 and TRBJ2-7; D remains ambiguous. Germline CDR1 WSHSY, CDR2 SAAADI. The V and J ends lost 6 bases and 0 bases respectively, with 9 bases between them. The CDR3 has 13 amino acids.

The chain recombines TRBV30 with TRBJ1-4, with TRBD1 identical over 8 bases. CDR3 length: 15 residues. Germline CDR1 and CDR2: GTSNPN and SVGIG (reference sequence). The J segment lost 8 bases and the V segment lost 0 bases, leaving 8 bases of the junction unmatched. CDR3 in amino acids: CAWSVITGGREKLFF. DNA of the CDR3: TGTGCCTGGAGTGTAATAACAGGGGGGAGAGAAAAACTGTTTTTT.

V is TRBV5-1 and J is TRBJ1-3; D might be TRBD1 (5 bases). Germline CDR1 and CDR2: SGHRS and YFSETQ. The CDR3 is 18 amino acids. With 8 bases removed from V and 1 base from J, the gap between germline ends came to 25 bases. The CDR3 region is CASRSRPTSGTSGNTIYF. The DNA for the CDR3 is TGCGCCAGTCGAAGCAGGCCCACTTCGGGGACTTCTGGAAACACCATATATTTT.

The V call is TRBV25-1, the J call TRBJ2-1, with D possibly matching TRBD1 (5 bases). V lost 6 bases, J lost 0 bases, and 9 bases lay in between. Germline CDR1 MGHDK, CDR2 SYGVNS. The CDR3 loop spans 14 amino acids. Here the CDR3 DNA reads TGTGCCAGCAGAAGTACAGGCTCCTACAATGAGCAGTTCTTC. This encodes CASRSTGSYNEQFF.

The rearrangement joins TRBV10-1 to TRBJ2-3, with 13 bases identical to TRBD2. Germline V CDR1 and CDR2: WNHNN, SYGVQD (reference sequence). V dropped 6 bases and J dropped 6; count of bases not matched to a gene: 6. The CDR3 has 15 residues. The CDR3 coding sequence is TGCGCCAGCAGCGCCGGACTAGCGGGAGCTGATACGCAGTATTTT. Amino acids: CASSAGLAGADTQYF.

The chain links TRBV12-3 or TRBV12-4 to TRBJ2-1; no definite D call. Trimming took off 5 bases at V and 7 bases at J, with 9 bases between the two ends. The CDR3 covers 12 residues. CDR3 in amino acids: CASSDTVNEQFF. The DNA of the CDR3 is TGTGCCAGCAGTGATACGGTAAATGAGCAGTTCTTC.

V is TRBV7-9 and J is TRBJ2-3, with a tentative D call TRBD2 (6 bases). Deletions cut 5 bases from V and 1 base from J, with 13 bases between. The CDR3 length is 15 residues. Looked up from germline, CDR1 is SEHNR and CDR2 is FQNEAQ (reference sequence). In nucleotides, the CDR3 is TGTGCCAGCAGCCAAGGCGGGGCGCGCACAGATACGCAGTATTTT. Residues: CASSQGGARTDTQYF.

This clone was detected only once. The CDR3 reads CAWGARQENTEAFF. In DNA, the CDR3 is TGTGCCTGGGGGGCCCGACAGGAAAACACTGAAGCTTTCTTT. The chain employs TRBV30 and TRBJ1-1; the D gene is possibly TRBD1 (6 bases). V shed 5 bases and J shed 2 bases, with 15 bases lying between them. This CDR3 contains 14 residues. Per the germline V gene, CDR1 is GTSNPN and CDR2 is SVGIG (reference sequence).

The chain recombines TRBV6-5 with TRBJ2-2; D is possibly TRBD2 (5 bases). The CDR3 has 13 residues. The germline V gene has CDR1 MNHEY and CDR2 SVGAGI. Trimming stripped 8 bases from V and 1 base from J, with 8 bases between. CDR3 DNA: TGTGCCAGCCTCCGGGGGAACACCGGGGAGCTGTTTTTT. Translated: CASLRGNTGELFF.

The chain couples TRBV28 to TRBJ1-3, with D possibly being TRBD1 (6 bases). The CDR3 runs 17 residues. Germline loops: CDR1 MDHEN, CDR2 SYDVKM. Trimming took off 3 bases at V and 3 bases at J, with 18 bases between the two ends. This CDR3 is CASSFGGVQGDGNTIYF. The CDR3 region has the DNA TGTGCCAGCAGTTTCGGGGGGGTACAGGGAGATGGAAACACCATATATTTT. The full variable domain, with the rest looked up from reference TRBV28 and TRBJ1-3, is DVKVTQSSRYLVKRTGEKVFLECVQDMDHENMFWYRQDPGLGLRLIYFSYDVKMKEKGDIPEGYSVSREKKERFSLILESASTNQTSMYLCASSFGGVQGDGNTIYFGEGSWLTVV.

The chain combines TRBV7-3 with TRBJ2-7; D might be TRBD1 (5 bases). The CDR3 consists of 15 residues. Trimming removed 3 bases from V and 3 bases from J, with 15 bases in between. Per the germline V gene, CDR1 is SGHTA and CDR2 is FQGTGA. The CDR3 region has the DNA TGTGCCAGCAGCTTGGGTGGCGACAGACTCTACGAGCAGTACTTC. This encodes CASSLGGDRLYEQYF.

The rearrangement links TRBV7-2 to TRBJ1-4; D is undetermined. Germline loops: CDR1 SGHTA, CDR2 FQGNSA. There are 13 residues in the CDR3. V lost 5 bases and J 7 bases, leaving 11 bases between the germline ends. The CDR3 nucleotides read TGTGCCAGCAGCGCGGTGGCGGGTGAAAAACTGTTTTTT. Protein: CASSAVAGEKLFF. The whole variable domain, remainder taken from reference TRBV7-2 and TRBJ1-4, is GAGVSQSPSNKVTEKGKDVELRCDPISGHTALYWYRQSLGQGLEFLIYFQGNSAPDKSGLPSDRFSAERTGGSVSTLTIQRTQQEDSAVYLCASSAVAGEKLFFGSGTQLSVL.

J is TRBJ2-5 and V is TRBV25-1; D uncertain. CDR1 and CDR2 from the germline V gene are MGHDK and SYGVNS. This CDR3 is 12 amino acids long. Trimming removed 6 bases at V and 3 bases at J, with 8 bases between. The CDR3 nucleotides are TGTGCCAGCAGCCTAAACGAAGAGACCCAGTACTTC. Protein sequence: CASSLNEETQYF.

The CDR3 bases are TGTGCCAGCAGCTTAGGCGGGGGGACAGGAAACACCATATATTTT. It encodes CASSLGGGTGNTIYF. The chain joins TRBV7-9 to TRBJ1-3; maybe TRBD1 (6 bases). Germline assignment: CDR1 SEHNR and CDR2 FQNEAQ (reference sequence). Trimming left V 1 base short and J 4 bases short, with 11 bases between. The CDR3 has 15 amino acids.

The rearrangement joins TRBV5-1 to TRBJ1-2, with D unclear. The CDR3 runs 11 residues. V shed 6 bases and J shed 7 bases, with 10 bases lying between them. Germline CDR1 reads SGHRS; CDR2 reads YFSETQ. CDR3 coding DNA: TGCGCCAGCACCGACACTGGTGGCTACACCTTC. Residues: CASTDTGGYTF.

The V and J genes are TRBV6-2 or TRBV6-3 and TRBJ1-5; D is uncertain. Per the germline V gene, CDR1 is MNHEY and CDR2 is SVGEGT. Trimming stripped 4 bases from V and 7 bases from J, with 11 bases between. This CDR3 comprises 13 residues. The CDR3 here is CASSLWRAQPQHF. As DNA, the CDR3 is TGTGCCAGCAGTTTATGGCGGGCCCAGCCCCAGCATTTT.

The V call is TRBV4-1, the J call TRBJ1-4, with TRBD1 matching over 7 bases. From germline, CDR1 is MGHRA and CDR2 YSYEKL. CDR3 length equals 18 residues. V lost 0 bases to trimming and J lost 6 bases; unmatched junction nucleotides: 13. The CDR3 coding sequence is TGCGCCAGCAGCCAAGAAGGAGCAGGGGGTCTTTTTTATGAAAAACTGTTTTTT. Translated: CASSQEGAGGLFYEKLFF.

CDR3 coding DNA: TGTGCCAGCAGCCAAGCTGGACAGGGGGCCTCCTACGAGCAGTACTTC. This translates into CASSQAGQGASYEQYF. V and J are TRBV4-2 and TRBJ2-7, with 11 bases matching TRBD1. Unmatched junction bases numbered 2, after V lost 1 base and J lost 0 bases. Germline V CDR1 and CDR2: LGHNA, YNFKEQ. The CDR3 totals 16 residues.

The CDR3 sequence: CASSTLTRETQYF. The CDR3 DNA sequence: TGTGCCAGTAGTACTCTGACACGGGAGACCCAGTACTTC. V gene TRBV19 combines with J gene TRBJ2-5; D ambiguous. CDR1 LNHDA and CDR2 SQIVND come from the germline V gene (reference sequence). This CDR3 has 13 residues. The V end lost 4 bases, the J end lost 5 bases, and 11 bases lay between the germline ends.

V and J are TRBV12-3 or TRBV12-4 and TRBJ1-6; TRBD1 might be the D (5 bases). The CDR3 is 13 amino acids. V lost 4 bases and J lost 9, with 10 bases in between. The chain's CDR3 is CASSSGGGSPLHF. The CDR3, as DNA: TGTGCCAGCAGTTCGGGGGGGGGTTCACCCCTCCACTTT.

The rearrangement links TRBV7-2 to TRBJ1-5; 7 bases map to TRBD1. V shed 5 bases, J shed 5 bases, and the junction held 3 bases outside the gene matches. Germline V gene data show CDR1 as SGHTA and CDR2 as FQGNSA. The CDR3 totals 13 residues. The CDR3 is CASSNDRDQPQHF. The DNA of the CDR3 is TGTGCCAGCAGCAACGACAGGGATCAGCCCCAGCATTTT.

The rearrangement joins TRBV5-1 to TRBJ1-2; 9 positions agree with TRBD1. Looked up from germline, CDR1 is SGHRS and CDR2 is YFSETQ. Germline trimming cut 7 bases from V and 8 bases from J; bases unmatched to any gene: 12. This CDR3 is built from 14 residues. The DNA for the CDR3 is TGCGCCAGCGGTACAGGGGGCACCTTTTGGGGCTACACCTTC. Protein: CASGTGGTFWGYTF.

Notes on this clone: Germline is not matched at one junction end, which may reflect a read error. The chain joins TRBV30 to TRBJ1-5, with TRBD1 as a possible D gene (6 bases). Germline CDR1 is GTSNPN and CDR2 is SVGIG (reference sequence). The CDR3 contains 14 residues. DNA for the CDR3: TGTGCCTGGAGTGTATCGGGGGGCAATCGGCCCCAGCATTTT. Translated: CAWSVSGGNRPQHF.